This entry lists 26 T cell receptor beta chains sequenced from one sample in a study of shared clonotypes between healthy human individuals. Naivety among CD8 cells was defined by CD45RO negativity and positive CCR7 selection, thereby excluding terminally differentiated effector memory CD45RA+ cells. Assay used: immunoSEQ multiplex PCR; TCRdb lists only in-frame clones, some missing. This table has roughly 890,000 clones, about 92% appearing once. Sequencing used naive CD8+ T cells sorted from blood. These receptor sequences come from a young man in good health.

The rearrangement joins TRBV7-9 to TRBJ2-7, with TRBD2 matching over 7 bases. The CDR3 sequence is 16 residues long. In germline, CDR1 is SEHNR, CDR2 FQNEAQ (reference sequence). Losses at the gene ends were 6 bases for V and 1 base for J; bases not matched to a gene: 12. In DNA, the CDR3 is TGTGCCAGCAGTCCTGTTTGGACTAGTCCTTCCTACGAGCAGTACTTC. Its translation is CASSPVWTSPSYEQYF.

This rearrangement joins TRBV4-1 to TRBJ2-2; unclear D gene. CDR1 and CDR2 (germline): MGHRA, YSYEKL. There are 14 residues in the CDR3. Trimming took off 1 base at V and 6 bases at J, with 9 bases between the two ends. CDR3 protein: CASSQAALAGELFF. CDR3 DNA: TGCGCCAGCAGCCAAGCCGCCCTAGCCGGGGAGCTGTTTTTT.

V is TRBV28 and J is TRBJ2-2; 7 bases are a match to TRBD1. The CDR3 contains 14 residues. In germline, CDR1 is MDHEN, CDR2 SYDVKM. The junction had 5 bases not matched to a gene; V was cut back by 4 bases and J by 6 bases. CDR3 loop: CASSSGQFPGELFF. The CDR3 bases are TGTGCCAGCAGTTCGGGACAGTTTCCCGGGGAGCTGTTTTTT.

Details on this clone: Other nucleotide sequences in the sample specify the same CDR3. This chain uses TRBV27 with TRBJ2-1, with TRBD2 matching over 11 bases. Germline V gene data show CDR1 as MNHEY and CDR2 as SMNVEV (reference sequence). Trimming took 5 bases from V and 1 from J; bases not matched to a gene: 4. CDR3 size: 16 residues. CDR3 region: CASSPWTSGSYNEQFF. In DNA form, the CDR3 reads TGTGCCAGCAGTCCCTGGACTAGCGGGTCCTACAATGAGCAGTTCTTC.

This clone was seen a single time. The chain carries TRBV19 and TRBJ2-2, with D possibly being TRBD1 or TRBD2 (5 bases each). Germline assignment: CDR1 LNHDA and CDR2 SQIVND (reference sequence). This CDR3 region has 17 residues. Trimming removed 7 bases at V and 0 bases at J, with 18 bases between. The CDR3 loop is CASTRYVGTANTGELFF. The CDR3 DNA is TGTGCCAGTACCCGGTACGTCGGGACCGCGAACACCGGGGAGCTGTTTTTT.

This chain joins TRBV14 and TRBJ1-1; TRBD1 might be the D (6 bases). CDR1 and CDR2 from the germline V gene are SGHDN and FVKESK. Trimming took 0 bases from V and 3 from J, leaving 17 bases between them. The CDR3 runs 17 residues. CDR3 sequence (DNA): TGTGCCAGCAGCCAAGATCGAGTCTACAGGGAGGACACTGAAGCTTTCTTT. This translates into CASSQDRVYREDTEAFF. The entire variable domain, with the rest obtained from reference TRBV14 and TRBJ1-1, is as follows: EAGVTQFPSHSVIEKGQTVTLRCDPISGHDNLYWYRRVMGKEIKFLLHFVKESKQDESGMPNNRFLAERTGGTYSTLKVQPAELEDSGVYFCASSQDRVYREDTEAFFGQGTRLTVV.

This chain links TRBV5-4 with TRBJ2-5, with TRBD1 matching 11 bases. V shed 4 bases and J 6 bases; nucleotides not matched to a gene: 8. CDR1 and CDR2 from the germline V gene are SGHNT and YYREEE (reference sequence). CDR3 length equals 15 residues. CDR3 protein: CASSPTSDRGQTQYF. Here the CDR3 DNA reads TGTGCCAGCAGCCCGACCTCGGACAGGGGGCAGACCCAGTACTTC. The full variable domain, completed using reference TRBV5-4 and TRBJ2-5, is ETGVTQSPTHLIKTRGQQVTLRCSSQSGHNTVSWYQQALGQGPQFIFQYYREEENGRGNFPPRFSGLQFPNYSSELNVNALELDDSALYLCASSPTSDRGQTQYFGPGTRLLVL.

The V call is TRBV29-1, the J call TRBJ2-5, with no clear D. The CDR3 extends over 11 amino acids. Germline loops: CDR1 SQVTM, CDR2 ANQGSEA. Between the trimmed V and J ends, which lost 3 bases and 4 bases, there was a span of 6 bases. In DNA, the CDR3 is TGCAGCGTTGAGGACGGAGAGACCCAGTACTTC. This gives the protein CSVEDGETQYF.

The V and J genes are TRBV27 and TRBJ2-7; D possibly corresponds to TRBD2 (6 bases). This CDR3 spans 16 amino acids. Germline V CDR1 and CDR2: MNHEY, SMNVEV (reference sequence). Trimming cost V 6 bases and J 3 bases, with 21 bases left between them. CDR3 coding DNA: TGTGCCAGCAGCCCCCTTCTAGCGATAAGGTACTACGAGCAGTACTTC. Amino acids: CASSPLLAIRYYEQYF.

The chain has TRBV15 and TRBJ2-7; maybe TRBD2 (6 bases). Trimming pared 1 base from V and 2 bases from J, leaving 15 bases between. The CDR3 has 16 amino acids. The germline gives CDR1 LNHNV, CDR2 YYDKDF (reference sequence). The CDR3 sequence is CATSRARDLTPYEQYF. The CDR3 DNA sequence: TGTGCCACCAGCAGAGCCCGGGACTTAACCCCCTACGAGCAGTACTTC.

Concerning this clone itself: Its ends do not fully match the called genes, so a read error is possible. The rearrangement joins TRBV9 to TRBJ1-2, with D perhaps matching TRBD1 (5 bases). Germline CDR1 and CDR2: SGDLS and YYNGEE. The CDR3 is 9 amino acids. CDR3 sequence: CASSPQTVF. The CDR3 coding sequence is TGTGCCAGCAGCCCACAGACAGTCTTC.

V is TRBV11-2 and J is TRBJ1-2; tentative D call: TRBD1 (6 bases). The V end was cut by 5 bases, the J end by 2 bases, with 18 bases between. This CDR3 comprises 16 residues. Germline V gene sequence: CDR1 SGHAT, CDR2 FQNNGV. The DNA of the CDR3 is TGTGCCAGCAGCCCGTATCGGGACATTTTAAACTATGGCTACACCTTC. Protein product: CASSPYRDILNYGYTF.

V usage is TRBV5-6 and J usage is TRBJ2-7, with D unresolved. Germline V lookup: CDR1 SGHDT, CDR2 YYEEEE. The CDR3 loop spans 13 amino acids. The V end lost 4 bases, the J end lost 1 base, and 9 bases lay between the germline ends. CDR3 coding DNA: TGTGCCAGCAGCGTGGACGGATCCTACGAGCAGTACTTC. Protein sequence: CASSVDGSYEQYF.

The chain links TRBV15 to TRBJ2-7; 9 bases line up with TRBD1. This CDR3 spans 15 amino acids. Losses at the gene ends were 3 bases for V and 5 bases for J; bases not matched to a gene: 8. The germline CDR1 and CDR2 sequences are LNHNV and YYDKDF (reference sequence). The CDR3 DNA is TGTGCCACCAGCAGGCCAGACAGGGGGATCGACGAGCAGTACTTC. Protein sequence: CATSRPDRGIDEQYF.

The CDR3 spells CASSRGEDGNTQYF. CDR3 bases: TGTGCCAGCAGTAGGGGGGAGGACGGAAATACGCAGTATTTT. V usage is TRBV7-9 and J usage is TRBJ2-3; D could derive from TRBD1 or TRBD2 (6 bases each). Germline V gene data show CDR1 as SEHNR and CDR2 as FQNEAQ (reference sequence). CDR3 size: 14 residues. The V end was cut by 6 bases, the J end by 7 bases, with 17 bases between.

The genes are TRBV7-9 and TRBJ2-1, with unresolved D. The V gene's germline CDR1 is SEHNR and CDR2 FQNEAQ (reference sequence). Trimming took off 5 bases at V and 5 bases at J, with 7 bases between the two ends. CDR3 size: 12 residues. The CDR3 region is CASSRDNNEQFF. As DNA, the CDR3 is TGTGCCAGCAGCCGAGATAACAATGAGCAGTTCTTC.

As regards this clone: The same CDR3 can be traced to other DNA sequences in this sample. The gene calls are TRBV7-9 and TRBJ2-7, with 10 bases that match TRBD1. Unmatched junction bases numbered 2, after V lost 3 bases and J lost 0 bases. Germline V gene data show CDR1 as SEHNR and CDR2 as FQNEAQ (reference sequence). The CDR3 has 15 amino acids. CDR3 nucleotides: TGTGCCAGCAGCTTCGGGACAGGGGCCTCCTACGAGCAGTACTTC. This translates into CASSFGTGASYEQYF.

The chain is built from TRBV30 and TRBJ2-6, with 7 bases that match TRBD1. Germline V gene sequence: CDR1 GTSNPN, CDR2 SVGIG (reference sequence). The CDR3 runs 17 residues. Germline trimming cut 5 bases from V and 1 base from J; bases unmatched to any gene: 11. This CDR3 is CAWGIEDRWSGANVLTF. The CDR3 DNA sequence: TGTGCCTGGGGTATAGAGGACAGGTGGTCTGGGGCCAACGTCCTGACTTTC.

The chain combines TRBV29-1 with TRBJ1-1; tentatively, D is TRBD1 (6 bases). V lost 2 bases, J lost 8 bases, and 18 bases lay in between. CDR1 is SQVTM, CDR2 ANQGSEA, per germline. The CDR3 has 14 residues. This CDR3 is CSVELRDTSMEAFF. In nucleotides, the CDR3 is TGCAGCGTTGAACTCCGGGACACCTCTATGGAAGCTTTCTTT.

This chain links TRBV5-5 with TRBJ1-2; D remains ambiguous. The V gene lost 3 bases and the J gene lost 3 bases, with 15 bases spanning the gap. The germline V gene has CDR1 SGHKS and CDR2 YYEKEE (reference sequence). This CDR3 has 15 amino acids. This CDR3 is CASSSLTGIYYGYTF. The CDR3 nucleotides are TGTGCCAGCAGCTCTTTAACCGGGATCTACTATGGCTACACCTTC.

The chain recombines TRBV11-2 with TRBJ2-1, with TRBD2 identical over 9 bases. Germline loops: CDR1 SGHAT, CDR2 FQNNGV. Losses at the gene ends were 0 bases for V and 3 bases for J; bases not matched to a gene: 9. The CDR3 covers 18 residues. The CDR3 nucleotides are TGTGCCAGCAGCTTAGATAGCGGGAGTAGCGGTAGCTACAATGAGCAGTTCTTC. It codes for CASSLDSGSSGSYNEQFF.

The J gene is TRBJ2-7, the V gene TRBV28; 10 bases agree with TRBD2. The germline CDR1 and CDR2 sequences are MDHEN and SYDVKM. V gave up 1 base and J gave up 5 bases; unmatched junction bases: 8. CDR3 size: 16 residues. As DNA, the CDR3 is TGTGCCAGCAGTTTATCCCCCGGGACTAGCGCCAACGAGCAGTACTTC. Translating it yields CASSLSPGTSANEQYF. Using reference TRBV28 and TRBJ2-7 for the parts outside the CDR3, the full variable domain is DVKVTQSSRYLVKRTGEKVFLECVQDMDHENMFWYRQDPGLGLRLIYFSYDVKMKEKGDIPEGYSVSREKKERFSLILESASTNQTSMYLCASSLSPGTSANEQYFGPGTRLTVT.

The V call is TRBV15, the J call TRBJ1-1, with D perhaps TRBD1 (5 bases). CDR1 and CDR2 from the germline V gene are LNHNV and YYDKDF (reference sequence). Trimming took off 0 bases at V and 2 bases at J, with 10 bases between the two ends. The CDR3 contains 15 residues. CDR3 region: CATSRDRWDNTEAFF. As DNA, the CDR3 is TGTGCCACCAGCAGAGATAGGTGGGACAACACTGAAGCTTTCTTT.

The chain is built from TRBV14 and TRBJ1-1, with TRBD1 as a possible D gene (5 bases). V was clipped by 5 bases and J by 1 base, with 14 bases between them. CDR1 and CDR2 from the germline V gene are SGHDN and FVKESK. The CDR3 is 15 amino acids. This CDR3 reads CASSYGPGANTEAFF. CDR3 DNA: TGTGCCAGCAGCTATGGGCCCGGGGCGAACACTGAAGCTTTCTTT.

The chain combines TRBV9 with TRBJ1-5; 7 nucleotides align to TRBD1. Per the germline V gene, CDR1 is SGDLS and CDR2 is YYNGEE. The CDR3 length is 15 residues. V shed 4 bases and J 4 bases; nucleotides not matched to a gene: 8. CDR3 amino acids: CASSPTTGSNQPQHF. CDR3 coding DNA: TGTGCCAGCAGCCCGACGACAGGGTCGAATCAGCCCCAGCATTTT.

The chain is built from TRBV7-3 and TRBJ2-7; D is ambiguous. V was trimmed by 5 bases and J by 4 bases, leaving 9 bases between them. Germline CDR1 and CDR2: SGHTA and FQGTGA. The CDR3 contains 12 residues. CDR3 residues: CASSPGTYEQYF. In DNA form, the CDR3 reads TGTGCCAGCAGCCCCGGAACTTACGAGCAGTACTTC.